This record concerns one TCR beta chain sequence. The data were taken from a study of CD8+CD57+ T cells in acquired aplastic anemia. The V and J ends lost 4 bases and 1 base respectively, with 7 bases between them. Germline V gene lookup returns CDR1 SGHNT and CDR2 YYREEE (reference sequence). This CDR3 region has 13 residues. Using genomic DNA as the template, TCR beta VDJ and CDR3 profiling was carried out. TCRdb re-analysed the reads in MiXCR, keeping a single row per CDR3 protein. This table holds around 150,000 distinct CDR3 sequences, 70% to 80% found once. An expansion of CD8+CD57+ cells by flow cytometry had been shown in patients chosen for sequencing. The cohort consisted entirely of patients having severe acquired aplastic anemia.

Material for sequencing was sorted CD4+, CD8+, or CD8+CD57+ T cells (not recorded which) from PBMCs. V usage is TRBV5-4 and J usage is TRBJ2-3, with D unresolved. The source of this sequence is a human donor with aplastic anemia. CDR3 coding DNA: TGTGCCAGCAGCCAAGACCGCACAGATACGCAGTATTTT. It is translated as CASSQDRTDTQYF.